The clone carrying this TCR beta chain came up a few times. Antigen specificity is unknown. This entry is derived from a study of post-analysis software for immune sequencing data. The authors incorporated unique molecular identifiers into the TCR beta cDNA libraries. Each batch of about 0.9 to 10 million T cells produced some 500,000 cDNA molecules. TCRdb called the PCR reads again in MiXCR, with one record for every CDR3 protein. The repertoire holds hundreds of thousands of distinct CDR3 sequences, with around 60% as singletons. The CDR3 contains 21 residues. The V end was cut by 4 bases, the J end by 0 bases, with 28 bases between. The V gene's germline CDR1 is SGHAT and CDR2 FQDESV (reference sequence). Study-wide results and limits: Included in a set of roughly five TRBV segments more frequent in patients than controls were TRBV5-6, TRBV5-1 and TRBV20-1. There was significantly lower normalized Chao1 diversity in multiple sclerosis patients than in controls. Under F measure analysis, samples from one preparation batch co-clustered strongly.

Sequencing was carried out using blood. The chain combines TRBV11-1 with TRBJ2-4; D unresolved. This receptor was identified in a girl aged 2 to 9 with multiple sclerosis. CDR3 DNA: TGTGCCAGCAGCTCCGCCGGCGGTTCCGCTACTATCTCCTTAGCCAAAAACATTCAGTACTTC. Translating gives CASSSAGGSATISLAKNIQYF. Looking up the rest from reference TRBV11-1 and TRBJ2-4 gives the full variable domain: EAEVAQSPRYKITEKSQAVAFWCDPISGHATLYWYRQILGQGPELLVQFQDESVVDDSQLPKDRFSAERLKGVDSTLKIQPAELGDSAMYLCASSSAGGSATISLAKNIQYFGAGTRLSVL.